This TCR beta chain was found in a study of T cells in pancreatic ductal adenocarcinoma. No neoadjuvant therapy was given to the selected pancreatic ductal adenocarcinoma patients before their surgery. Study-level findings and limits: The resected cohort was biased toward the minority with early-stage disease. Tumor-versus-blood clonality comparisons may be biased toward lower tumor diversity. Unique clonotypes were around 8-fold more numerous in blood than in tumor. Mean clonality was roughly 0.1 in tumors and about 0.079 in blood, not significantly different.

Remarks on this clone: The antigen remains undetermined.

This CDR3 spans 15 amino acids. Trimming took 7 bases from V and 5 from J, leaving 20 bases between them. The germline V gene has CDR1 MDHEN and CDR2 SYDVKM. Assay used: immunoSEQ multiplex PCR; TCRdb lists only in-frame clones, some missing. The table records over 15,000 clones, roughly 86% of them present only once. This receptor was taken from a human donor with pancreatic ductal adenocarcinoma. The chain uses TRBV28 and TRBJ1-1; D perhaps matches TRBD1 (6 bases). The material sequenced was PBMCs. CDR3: CASILWGRGSTEAFF. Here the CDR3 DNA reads TGTGCCAGCATCCTCTGGGGCAGGGGAAGTACTGAAGCTTTCTTT. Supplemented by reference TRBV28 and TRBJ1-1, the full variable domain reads DVKVTQSSRYLVKRTGEKVFLECVQDMDHENMFWYRQDPGLGLRLIYFSYDVKMKEKGDIPEGYSVSREKKERFSLILESASTNQTSMYLCASILWGRGSTEAFFGQGTRLTVV.